This T cell receptor (beta chain) is from a study of tumor-infiltrating lymphocytes in localized non-small cell lung cancer. Findings and caveats of the study: Higher tumor T cell infiltration than in uninvolved lung was supported by TCRbeta sequencing. Not all patients were TCR sequenced, owing to tissue quantity.

This clone was counted between two and nine times. Its antigen is still unknown. V was cut by 5 bases and J by 0 bases, with 11 bases left in between. Germline CDR1 is SEHNR and CDR2 is FQNEAQ (reference sequence). The CDR3 spans 16 residues. The assay was immunoSEQ multiplex PCR, and TCRdb's table has in-frame clones only and misses some. The sample yields 20,000 to 25,000 clones, roughly three fifths seen once. The gene calls are TRBV7-9 and TRBJ2-6; D gene unclear. The TCR originated in a human donor with non-small cell lung cancer. Sequencing was carried out using lung tumor tissue. DNA for the CDR3: TGTGCCAGCAGCGTTAACAGTCGCTCTGGGGCCAACGTCCTGACTTTC. This encodes CASSVNSRSGANVLTF.